The 5 T cell receptor beta chains listed next were all sequenced from one sample in a study of blood T cell repertoires in COVID-19. Using immunoSEQ multiplex PCR, the repertoire was profiled, and TCRdb retains in-frame clones only, with some absent. The data contain about 98,000 clones, approximately 82% of them singletons. The specimen sequenced was peripheral blood. Receptors originate from a man aged 70 or older with active or convalescent COVID-19.

In its sample, this clone was seen a few times. The chain carries TRBV10-1 and TRBJ2-1; D possibly corresponds to TRBD1 (6 bases). Trimming removed 6 bases at V and 0 bases at J, with 12 bases between. The CDR3 consists of 15 residues. Germline CDR1 reads WNHNN; CDR2 reads SYGVQD (reference sequence). Here the CDR3 DNA reads TGCGCCAGCAGCCCTTACAGGGACTCCTACAATGAGCAGTTCTTC. It translates to CASSPYRDSYNEQFF.

This clone was counted a single time. DNA for the CDR3: TGTGCCAGCAGCTTGGACCGGACTCAACCCCCAAACTATGGCTACACCTTC. It codes for CASSLDRTQPPNYGYTF. The chain employs TRBV7-9 and TRBJ1-2; D gene unclear. Germline CDR1 and CDR2: SEHNR and FQNEAQ (reference sequence). The V end was cut by 3 bases, the J end by 2 bases, with 19 bases between. This CDR3 region has 17 residues.

The genes are TRBV3-1 (or the pseudogene TRBV3-2) and TRBJ2-5, with TRBD1 as a possible D gene (6 bases). Per germline, CDR1 LGHDT and CDR2 YNNKEL (reference sequence). Trimming shortened V by 5 bases and J by 1 base, and 20 bases separated the two germline ends. The CDR3 totals 17 residues. The CDR3 region is CASSFGSGQMVQETQYF. CDR3 bases: TGTGCCAGCAGCTTCGGGTCGGGACAAATGGTCCAAGAGACCCAGTACTTC.

The rearrangement links TRBV27 to TRBJ1-2; 10 nucleotides line up with TRBD1. The germline gives CDR1 MNHEY, CDR2 SMNVEV (reference sequence). This CDR3 has 17 residues. V dropped 5 bases and J dropped 8; count of bases not matched to a gene: 17. CDR3 protein: CASSGFLTGGYIRGYTF. The DNA for the CDR3 is TGTGCCAGCAGTGGGTTCTTGACAGGGGGCTATATTCGGGGCTACACCTTC.

This clone showed up just a few times. The gene calls are TRBV11-2 and TRBJ1-2; 8 positions agree with TRBD1. V lost 0 bases to trimming and J lost 7 bases; unmatched junction nucleotides: 4. This CDR3 contains 14 residues. Germline loops: CDR1 SGHAT, CDR2 FQNNGV. The CDR3 DNA sequence: TGTGCCAGCAGCTTAGAACAGGGGGTCGGTGGCTACACCTTC. It translates to CASSLEQGVGGYTF.